This T cell receptor (beta chain) was observed in a study of blood T cell repertoires in COVID-19. CDR1 is MNHEY, CDR2 SMNVEV, per germline (reference sequence). The CDR3 runs 14 residues. V shed 6 bases and J shed 1 base, with 9 bases lying between them. Assay: immunoSEQ multiplex PCR; the TCRdb copy retains only in-frame clones and omits some. The sample yields 150,000 to 200,000 clones, about nine tenths seen once. What was sequenced was peripheral blood. This rearrangement joins TRBV27 to TRBJ2-2; D is uncertain. The source is an older woman with COVID-19, enrolled during active disease. In DNA form, the CDR3 reads TGTGCCAGCAGGCACGACTTGAACACCGGGGAGCTGTTTTTT. This sequence encodes CASRHDLNTGELFF.